The 9 T cell receptor beta chains reported below all come from one sample, sequenced in a study of cytomegalovirus exposure and HLA in healthy donors. The study ran its PCR with 60 Vbeta and 13 Jbeta primers. Profiling relied on immunoSEQ multiplex PCR, and the TCRdb table lists in-frame clones only, not all of them. The table includes tens of thousands of clones, roughly 70% detected once. The sample consisted of PBMCs. The receptors derive from a woman aged 50 to 60 in good health and CMV-seropositive.

The chain is built from TRBV9 and TRBJ1-2; 7 bases align to TRBD1. From germline, CDR1 is SGDLS and CDR2 YYNGEE. The junction had 10 bases not matched to a gene; V was cut back by 0 bases and J by 8 bases. The CDR3 sequence is 15 residues long. CDR3 DNA sequence: TGTGCCAGCAGCGTAGGAGACAGGGTGGCTGGCGGCTACACCTTC. Protein product: CASSVGDRVAGGYTF. The entire variable domain, with the rest obtained from reference TRBV9 and TRBJ1-2, is as follows: DSGVTQTPKHLITATGQRVTLRCSPRSGDLSVYWYQQSLDQGLQFLIQYYNGEERAKGNILERFSAQQFPDLHSELNLSSLELGDSALYFCASSVGDRVAGGYTFGSGTRLTVV.

The rearrangement uses TRBV10-3 and TRBJ2-3; D gene uncertain. V was cut by 7 bases and J by 2 bases, with 10 bases left in between. Germline loops: CDR1 ENHRY, CDR2 SYGVKD. The CDR3 is made up of 13 amino acids. DNA for the CDR3: TGTGCCATCACCACGTCAGTCACAGATACGCAGTATTTT. Translation gives CAITTSVTDTQYF.

This chain uses TRBV7-9 with TRBJ2-1; weak D call: TRBD1 (5 bases). The CDR3 is 15 residues long. The germline CDR1 and CDR2 sequences are SEHNR and FQNEAQ (reference sequence). V gave up 1 base and J gave up 4 bases, with 11 bases separating them. This CDR3 reads CASSLDLGLYNEQFF. The CDR3 DNA reads as TGTGCCAGCAGCTTAGATTTGGGGCTTTACAATGAGCAGTTCTTC.

The chain combines TRBV9 with TRBJ2-5; 7 positions match TRBD1. The CDR3 contains 14 residues. The V gene end was trimmed by 0 bases and the J gene end by 5 bases; junction bases not matched to a gene: 4. The germline CDR1 and CDR2 sequences are SGDLS and YYNGEE. CDR3 in DNA: TGTGCCAGCAGCGTAGTGGGCAGGGGGGAGACCCAGTACTTC. Its protein product is CASSVVGRGETQYF.

The gene calls are TRBV6-6 and TRBJ2-7; the match to TRBD1 covers 7 bases. CDR3 length: 15 residues. V shed 6 bases and J 1 base; nucleotides not matched to a gene: 9. Germline lookup yields CDR1 MNHNY and CDR2 SVGAGI (reference sequence). The CDR3 region has the DNA TGTGCCAGCAGCCAGGGGGTCCCTTTGTCCTACGAGCAGTACTTC. Residues: CASSQGVPLSYEQYF.

The CDR3 reads CASSPGGWNTEAFF. Written as DNA, the CDR3 is TGTGCCAGCAGTCCAGGGGGTTGGAACACTGAAGCTTTCTTT. The rearrangement uses TRBV27 and TRBJ1-1; the match to TRBD1 covers 7 bases. Germline V gene sequence: CDR1 MNHEY, CDR2 SMNVEV (reference sequence). This CDR3 comprises 14 residues. V gave up 5 bases and J gave up 1 base; unmatched junction bases: 4.

The chain couples TRBV5-1 to TRBJ2-2; 7 nucleotides align to TRBD2. Germline trimming cut 3 bases from V and 0 bases from J; bases unmatched to any gene: 5. From germline, CDR1 is SGHRS and CDR2 YFSETQ. The CDR3 loop spans 16 amino acids. CDR3 sequence reads: CASSSTGGANTGELFF. The CDR3 DNA is TGCGCCAGCAGCTCGACGGGGGGAGCGAACACCGGGGAGCTGTTTTTT.

This clone has just one count. This chain links TRBV4-3 with TRBJ2-7; TRBD2 agrees at 9 bases. J gave up 3 bases and V 1 base, and 4 bases lay outside the gene matches. Germline CDR1 and CDR2: LGHNA and YSLEER. CDR3 length equals 15 residues. Here the CDR3 reads CASSQVGGRGYEQYF. The CDR3 nucleotides are TGCGCCAGCAGCCAAGTAGGCGGGAGGGGCTACGAGCAGTACTTC.

The rearrangement links TRBV2 to TRBJ2-3; D possibly corresponds to TRBD1 (6 bases). Germline values: CDR1 SNHLY, CDR2 FYNNEI. V lost 4 bases and J 0 bases, leaving 11 bases between the germline ends. CDR3 size: 15 residues. The chain's CDR3 is CASSVSGTSTDTQYF. The CDR3 DNA sequence: TGTGCCAGCAGTGTCTCGGGGACAAGCACAGATACGCAGTATTTT.